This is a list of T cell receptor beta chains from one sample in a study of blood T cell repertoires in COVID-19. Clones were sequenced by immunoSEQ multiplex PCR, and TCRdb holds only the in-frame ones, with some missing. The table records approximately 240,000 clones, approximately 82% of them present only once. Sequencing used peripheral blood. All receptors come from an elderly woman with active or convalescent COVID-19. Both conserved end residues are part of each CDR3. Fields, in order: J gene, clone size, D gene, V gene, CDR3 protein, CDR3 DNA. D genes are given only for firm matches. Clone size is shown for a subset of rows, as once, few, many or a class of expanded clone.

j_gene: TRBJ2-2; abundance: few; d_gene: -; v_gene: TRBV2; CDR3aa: CASSEERVGNTGELFF; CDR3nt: TGTGCCAGCAGTGAGGAGAGGGTAGGGAACACCGGGGAGCTGTTTTTT
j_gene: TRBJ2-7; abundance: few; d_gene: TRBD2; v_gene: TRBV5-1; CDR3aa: CASSPSPAGAYEQYF; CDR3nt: TGCGCCAGCAGCCCCTCCCCGGCGGGGGCCTACGAGCAGTACTTC
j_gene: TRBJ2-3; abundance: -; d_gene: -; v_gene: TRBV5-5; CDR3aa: CASRQLPGTRSTDTQYF; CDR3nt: TGTGCCAGCAGACAACTGCCCGGGACAAGGAGCACAGATACGCAGTATTTT
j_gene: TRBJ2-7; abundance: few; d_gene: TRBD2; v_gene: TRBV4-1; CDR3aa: CASSQVNSGIYEQYF; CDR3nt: TGCGCCAGCAGCCAAGTGAATAGCGGGATCTACGAGCAGTACTTC
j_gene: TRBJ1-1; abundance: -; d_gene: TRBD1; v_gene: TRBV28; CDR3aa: CASSSHGTATEAFF; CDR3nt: TGTGCCAGCAGTTCGCACGGGACAGCCACTGAAGCTTTCTTT
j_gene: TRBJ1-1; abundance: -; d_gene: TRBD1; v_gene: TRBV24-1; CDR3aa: CATSDPGQGETEAFF; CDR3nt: TGTGCCACCAGTGACCCGGGACAGGGAGAAACTGAAGCTTTCTTT
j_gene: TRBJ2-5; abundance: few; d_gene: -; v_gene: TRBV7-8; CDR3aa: CASSYLIGAQETQYF; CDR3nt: TGTGCCAGCAGCTATCTCATAGGGGCCCAAGAGACCCAGTACTTC
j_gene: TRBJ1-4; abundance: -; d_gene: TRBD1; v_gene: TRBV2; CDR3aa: CATSGQGNEKLFF; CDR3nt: TGTGCCACCTCAGGACAGGGGAATGAAAAACTGTTTTTT
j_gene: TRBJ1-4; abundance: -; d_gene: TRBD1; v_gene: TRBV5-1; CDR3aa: CASSLDSSGGKLFF; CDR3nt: TGCGCCAGCAGCTTGGATTCCTCAGGGGGGAAACTGTTTTTT
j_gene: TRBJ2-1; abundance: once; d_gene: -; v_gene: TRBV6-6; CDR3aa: CASSDYTEQFF; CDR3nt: TGTGCCAGCAGTGACTACACTGAGCAGTTCTTC
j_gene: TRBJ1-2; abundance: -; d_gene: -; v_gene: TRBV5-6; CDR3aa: CASSPTGGGYTF; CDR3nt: TGTGCCAGCAGTCCGACAGGAGGTGGCTACACCTTC
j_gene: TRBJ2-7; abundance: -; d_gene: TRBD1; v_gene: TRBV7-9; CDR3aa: CASSTLGQGLQYF; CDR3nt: TGTGCCAGCAGCACACTCGGACAGGGGCTGCAGTACTTC
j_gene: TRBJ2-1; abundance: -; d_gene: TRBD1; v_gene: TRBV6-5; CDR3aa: CASSYQQGAEQFF; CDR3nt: TGTGCCAGCAGTTACCAACAGGGGGCTGAGCAGTTCTTC
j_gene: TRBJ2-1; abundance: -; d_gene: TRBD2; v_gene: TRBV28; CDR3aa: CASSFGGRVLKQFF; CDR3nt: TGTGCCAGCAGTTTTGGCGGGAGGGTCCTTAAGCAGTTCTTC
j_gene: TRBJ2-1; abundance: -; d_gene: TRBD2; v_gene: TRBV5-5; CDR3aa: CASTTSGIYNEQFF; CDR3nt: TGTGCCAGCACAACTAGCGGGATCTACAATGAGCAGTTCTTC
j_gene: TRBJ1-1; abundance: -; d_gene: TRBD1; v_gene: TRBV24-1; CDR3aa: CATSAARRGRTEAFF; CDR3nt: TGTGCCACCAGTGCCGCTCGCAGGGGGCGTACTGAAGCTTTCTTT
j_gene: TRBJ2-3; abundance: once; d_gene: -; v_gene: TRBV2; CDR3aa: CASSEPSDTQYF; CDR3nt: TGTGCCAGCAGTGAACCATCAGATACGCAGTATTTT
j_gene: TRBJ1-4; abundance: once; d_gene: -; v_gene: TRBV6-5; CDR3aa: CASMHGGAWEKLFF; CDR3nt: TGTGCCAGCATGCACGGGGGGGCTTGGGAAAAACTGTTTTTT
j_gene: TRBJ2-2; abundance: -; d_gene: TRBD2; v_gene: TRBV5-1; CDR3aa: CATTLAVNTGELFF; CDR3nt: TGCGCCACCACGCTAGCGGTGAACACCGGGGAGCTGTTTTTT
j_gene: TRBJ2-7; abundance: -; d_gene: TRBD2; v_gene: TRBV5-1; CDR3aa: CASSLEPVAGLTYEQYF; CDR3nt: TGCGCCAGCAGCTTGGAGCCCGTAGCGGGCCTTACCTACGAGCAGTACTTC
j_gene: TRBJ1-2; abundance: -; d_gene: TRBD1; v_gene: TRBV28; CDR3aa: CASQSRDRAGVWGYTF; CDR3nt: TGTGCCAGTCAGTCCCGGGACAGGGCCGGCGTGTGGGGCTACACCTTC
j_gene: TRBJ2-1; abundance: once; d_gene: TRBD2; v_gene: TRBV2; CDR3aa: CASGGTSGSYNEQFF; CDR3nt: TGTGCCAGCGGGGGGACTAGCGGTTCCTACAATGAGCAGTTCTTC
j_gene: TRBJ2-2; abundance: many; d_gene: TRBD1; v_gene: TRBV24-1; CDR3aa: CATRTGQGHTGELFF; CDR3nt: TGTGCCACCAGGACTGGACAGGGTCACACCGGGGAGCTGTTTTTT
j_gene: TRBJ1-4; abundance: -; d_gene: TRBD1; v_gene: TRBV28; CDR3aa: CASSTTGGAREKLFF; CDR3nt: TGTGCCAGCAGTACGACAGGGGGGGCTAGGGAAAAACTGTTTTTT
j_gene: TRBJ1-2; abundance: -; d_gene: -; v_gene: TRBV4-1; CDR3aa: CASSQETVNYGYTF; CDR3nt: TGCGCCAGCAGCCAAGAAACAGTGAACTATGGCTACACCTTC
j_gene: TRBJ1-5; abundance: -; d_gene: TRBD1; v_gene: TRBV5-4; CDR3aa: CASSQGQGANQPQHF; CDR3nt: TGTGCCAGCAGCCAGGGACAGGGGGCGAATCAGCCCCAGCATTTT
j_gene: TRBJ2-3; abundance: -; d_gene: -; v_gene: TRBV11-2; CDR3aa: CASSLVGASTDTQYF; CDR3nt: TGTGCCAGCAGCTTAGTAGGAGCCAGCACAGATACGCAGTATTTT
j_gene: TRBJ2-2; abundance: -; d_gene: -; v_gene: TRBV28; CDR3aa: CASSLPVLNTGELFF; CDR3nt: TGTGCCAGCAGTTTACCTGTTTTGAACACCGGGGAGCTGTTTTTT
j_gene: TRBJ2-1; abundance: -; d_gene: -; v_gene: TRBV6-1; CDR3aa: CASSEASAYNEQFF; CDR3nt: TGTGCCAGCAGTGAAGCTAGCGCGTACAATGAGCAGTTCTTC
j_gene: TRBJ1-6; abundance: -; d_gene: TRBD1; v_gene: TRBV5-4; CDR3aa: CASTPGTGDSPLHF; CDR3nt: TGTGCCAGCACGCCCGGGACAGGGGACTCACCCCTCCACTTT
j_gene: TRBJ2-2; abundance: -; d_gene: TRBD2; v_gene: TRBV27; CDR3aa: CASSFGTSGTGELFF; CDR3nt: TGTGCCAGCAGTTTCGGGACTAGCGGAACCGGGGAGCTGTTTTTT
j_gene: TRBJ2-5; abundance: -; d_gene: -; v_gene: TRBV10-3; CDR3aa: CAISGSGGETQYF; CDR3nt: TGTGCCATCAGTGGATCAGGGGGGGAGACCCAGTACTTC
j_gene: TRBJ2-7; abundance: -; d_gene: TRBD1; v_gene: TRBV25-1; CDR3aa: CASSKGQGLNYEQYF; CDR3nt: TGTGCCAGCAGTAAAGGACAGGGCTTGAACTACGAGCAGTACTTC
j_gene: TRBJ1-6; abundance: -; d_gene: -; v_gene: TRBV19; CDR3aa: CASSIRYSGGTDSPLHF; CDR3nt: TGTGCCAGTAGTATTAGGTACAGCGGGGGGACCGATTCACCCCTCCACTTT
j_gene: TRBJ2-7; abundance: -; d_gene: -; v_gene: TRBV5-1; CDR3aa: CASSGGDSYEQYF; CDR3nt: TGCGCCAGCAGTGGCGGGGACTCCTACGAGCAGTACTTC
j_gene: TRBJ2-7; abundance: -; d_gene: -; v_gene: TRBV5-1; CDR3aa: CASSLGLEFYEQYF; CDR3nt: TGCGCCAGCAGCTTGGGACTTGAATTCTACGAGCAGTACTTC
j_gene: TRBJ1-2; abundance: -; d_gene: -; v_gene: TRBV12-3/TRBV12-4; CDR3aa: CASSEAPNYGYTF; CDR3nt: TGTGCCAGCAGTGAAGCACCTAACTATGGCTACACCTTC
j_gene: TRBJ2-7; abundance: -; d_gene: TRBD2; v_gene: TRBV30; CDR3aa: CAWTTMGLAVGEQYF; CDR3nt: TGTGCCTGGACAACCATGGGACTAGCGGTGGGGGAGCAGTACTTC
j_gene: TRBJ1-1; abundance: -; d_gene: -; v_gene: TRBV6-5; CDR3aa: CASRSIRGFTEAFF; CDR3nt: TGTGCCAGCAGATCGATTAGGGGGTTCACTGAAGCTTTCTTT
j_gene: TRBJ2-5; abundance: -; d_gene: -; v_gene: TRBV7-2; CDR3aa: CASSTTTETQYF; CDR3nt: TGTGCCAGCAGCACTACCACTGAAACCCAGTACTTC